This passage covers 28 T cell receptor beta chains from one sample sequenced in a study of blood T cell repertoires in COVID-19. Sequenced by immunoSEQ multiplex PCR; TCRdb stores in-frame clones only, minus some. The sample comprises 23,000 or so clones, 75% to 95% of which are singletons, and about a sixth rests with the top ten. Sequenced material: peripheral blood. The receptors derive from a human donor in a cohort sampled during active COVID-19.

The V gene is TRBV12-5, the J gene TRBJ2-2, with 16 bases identical to TRBD2. V lost 7 bases and J lost 4; bases outside the gene matches: 12. The CDR3 spans 19 residues. Looked up from germline, CDR1 is LGHNT and CDR2 is FRNRAP. The CDR3 DNA follows: TGTGCTAGTGTTCTGGAGGGACTAGCGGGGGGGCCGGTCACCGGGGAGCTGTTTTTT. Its protein is CASVLEGLAGGPVTGELFF.

The V call is TRBV5-6, the J call TRBJ2-5; D is perhaps TRBD1 (6 bases). The V gene lost 4 bases and the J gene lost 4 bases, with 11 bases spanning the gap. Per the germline V gene, CDR1 is SGHDT and CDR2 is YYEEEE. The CDR3 has 13 amino acids. As DNA, the CDR3 is TGTGCCAGCAGCCCACAGGGAAGAGAGACCCAGTACTTC. Amino acids: CASSPQGRETQYF.

This chain connects TRBV2 to TRBJ2-1, with a possible D match to TRBD2 (7 bases). The CDR3 has 16 amino acids. Deletions cut 7 bases from V and 7 bases from J, with 23 bases between. Germline-derived CDR1 and CDR2 are SNHLY and FYNNEI. The CDR3 sequence: CASTEQAGALGNEQFF. The CDR3 nucleotides are TGTGCCAGCACCGAACAGGCGGGGGCCCTCGGGAATGAGCAGTTCTTC.

This chain links TRBV2 with TRBJ2-7; a weak D match, TRBD1 (6 bases). Trimming removed 2 bases at V and 5 bases at J, with 10 bases between. This CDR3 contains 13 residues. Germline lookup yields CDR1 SNHLY and CDR2 FYNNEI. The CDR3 coding sequence is TGTGCCAGCAGTGAAAGCAGGGGCCACGAGCAGTACTTC. Amino acids: CASSESRGHEQYF.

This clone has a single count. The V and J genes are TRBV3-1 (or the pseudogene TRBV3-2) and TRBJ2-3; 16 bases are shared with TRBD2. The CDR3 totals 17 residues. Germline CDR1 is LGHDT and CDR2 is YNNKEL (reference sequence). The V and J ends lost 7 bases and 6 bases, in that order; junction bases with no gene match: 10. This CDR3 is CASTRGGTSGGVDTQYF. The CDR3 DNA is TGTGCCAGCACCCGGGGCGGGACTAGCGGGGGGGTGGATACGCAGTATTTT.

The table lists this clone with a few counts. The J gene is TRBJ1-1, the V gene TRBV5-8; D remains ambiguous. The CDR3 extends over 13 amino acids. Germline lookup yields CDR1 SGHTS and CDR2 YDEGEE. V was shortened by 1 base and J by 1 base, with 5 bases between the two germline ends. CDR3 nucleotide sequence: TGTGCCAGCAGCTTGCAATGGAACACTGAAGCTTTCTTT. Protein: CASSLQWNTEAFF.

This chain connects TRBV5-1 to TRBJ1-2, with 12 bases fitting TRBD1. The CDR3 spans 14 residues. Looked up from germline, CDR1 is SGHRS and CDR2 is YFSETQ. Unmatched junction bases numbered 6, after V lost 4 bases and J lost 8 bases. CDR3 nucleotide sequence: TGCGCCAGCAGCGGAGGGACAGGGGGCGCAGGCTACACCTTC. It is translated as CASSGGTGGAGYTF.

The gene calls are TRBV7-2 and TRBJ1-4; TRBD1 matches 7 bases. Per the germline V gene, CDR1 is SGHTA and CDR2 is FQGNSA. This CDR3 comprises 16 residues. The J segment lost 6 bases and the V segment lost 4 bases, leaving 11 bases of the junction unmatched. CDR3: CASSWTSAGGYEKLFF. DNA for the CDR3: TGTGCCAGCAGCTGGACTAGCGCAGGGGGATATGAAAAACTGTTTTTT.

The chain uses TRBV11-2 and TRBJ1-6, with D possibly TRBD1 on 6 matching bases. The germline V gene encodes CDR1 SGHAT and CDR2 FQNNGV. With 4 bases removed from V and 7 bases from J, the gap between germline ends came to 20 bases. The CDR3 is 17 residues long. The CDR3 bases are TGTGCCAGCAGCTATACGCCAGGGGAAGGAAGCAATTCACCCCTCCACTTT. Translated: CASSYTPGEGSNSPLHF. The full variable domain, in which reference TRBV11-2 and TRBJ1-6 provide the parts outside the CDR3, is EAGVAQSPRYKIIEKRQSVAFWCNPISGHATLYWYQQILGQGPKLLIQFQNNGVVDDSQLPKDRFSAERLKGVDSTLKIQPAKLEDSAVYLCASSYTPGEGSNSPLHFGNGTRLTVT.

CDR3 coding DNA: TGTGCCAGCAGTCCCCGGGACACTAATCTAGTCCAAGAGACCCAGTACTTC. Its protein product is CASSPRDTNLVQETQYF. This chain joins TRBV7-9 and TRBJ2-5; TRBD1 is a possible D gene (6 bases). The CDR3 covers 17 residues. Trimming pared 6 bases from V and 1 base from J, leaving 21 bases between. Germline CDR1 and CDR2: SEHNR and FQNEAQ (reference sequence).

CDR3 amino acids: CASSQQGVYGYTF. Written as DNA, the CDR3 is TGTGCCAGCAGTCAACAGGGCGTCTATGGCTACACCTTC. This chain joins TRBV12-3 or TRBV12-4 and TRBJ1-2; D is perhaps TRBD1 (6 bases). Trimming left V 5 bases short and J 4 bases short, with 11 bases between. The CDR3 has 13 amino acids.

The chain recombines TRBV5-1 with TRBJ2-3; D possibly corresponds to TRBD2 (6 bases). Trimming cost V 3 bases and J 4 bases, with 15 bases left between them. The CDR3 runs to 15 residues. CDR1 and CDR2 from the germline V gene are SGHRS and YFSETQ. The CDR3, as DNA: TGCGCCAGCAGCTCGGAGGGGCAGGGAGCAGATACGCAGTATTTT. It codes for CASSSEGQGADTQYF.

This clone was recorded once. V and J are TRBV9 and TRBJ1-1, with D maybe TRBD1 (5 bases). The CDR3 consists of 11 residues. Trimming cost V 3 bases and J 7 bases, with 7 bases left between them. In germline, CDR1 is SGDLS, CDR2 YYNGEE. The CDR3, as DNA: TGTGCCAGCAGCGATAGGGGTGAAGCTTTCTTT. As protein: CASSDRGEAFF. Supplemented by reference TRBV9 and TRBJ1-1, the full variable domain reads DSGVTQTPKHLITATGQRVTLRCSPRSGDLSVYWYQQSLDQGLQFLIQYYNGEERAKGNILERFSAQQFPDLHSELNLSSLELGDSALYFCASSDRGEAFFGQGTRLTVV.

The CDR3 spells CASGLAQGEWAYNEQFF. The DNA for the CDR3 is TGTGCTAGTGGTTTGGCCCAGGGCGAGTGGGCCTACAATGAGCAGTTCTTC. This chain connects TRBV12-5 to TRBJ2-1; D possibly corresponds to TRBD1 (5 bases). The V end lost 1 base, the J end lost 2 bases, and 15 bases lay between the germline ends. Germline-derived CDR1 and CDR2 are LGHNT and FRNRAP. This CDR3 region has 17 residues.

The V gene is TRBV5-1, the J gene TRBJ1-1, with a possible D match to TRBD1 (6 bases). Trimming removed 4 bases from V and 4 bases from J, with 11 bases in between. Germline CDR1 and CDR2: SGHRS and YFSETQ. The CDR3 extends over 13 amino acids. CDR3 loop: CASSKGEGTEAFF. The DNA for the CDR3 is TGCGCCAGCAGCAAGGGGGAAGGCACTGAAGCTTTCTTT.

As DNA, the CDR3 is TGTGCCACCAGCAGTAAAACTCCTGGACAGGGACCTGGCGAGCAGTACTTC. Encoded protein: CATSSKTPGQGPGEQYF. V is TRBV15 and J is TRBJ2-7; the match to TRBD1 covers 8 bases. Germline trimming cut 3 bases from V and 6 bases from J; bases unmatched to any gene: 16. Germline CDR1 and CDR2: LNHNV and YYDKDF (reference sequence). The CDR3 length is 17 residues.

J is TRBJ2-1 and V is TRBV6-5, with 8 positions matching TRBD2. Trimming removed 8 bases from V and 5 bases from J; junction bases left unmatched: 11. CDR3 length equals 15 residues. Germline V lookup: CDR1 MNHEY, CDR2 SVGAGI. DNA for the CDR3: TGTGCCAGCGGACGGCGGGGGGCCGGTGACAATGAGCAGTTCTTC. This gives the protein CASGRRGAGDNEQFF.

The V gene is TRBV19, the J gene TRBJ2-5; the match to TRBD1 covers 7 bases. The CDR3 is made up of 13 amino acids. Trimming cost V 7 bases and J 6 bases; bases outside gene matches: 8. CDR1 is LNHDA, CDR2 SQIVND, per germline (reference sequence). CDR3 in amino acids: CASNPTGKQTQYF. The CDR3 DNA reads as TGTGCCAGTAACCCGACAGGGAAGCAGACCCAGTACTTC.

This chain joins TRBV9 and TRBJ2-1, with a possible D match to TRBD1 (5 bases). Germline CDR1 SGDLS, CDR2 YYNGEE. Trimming removed 0 bases at V and 4 bases at J, with 8 bases between. The CDR3 has 14 residues. Here the CDR3 DNA reads TGTGCCAGCAGCGTAGCTTCAGGGTACAATGAGCAGTTCTTC. As protein: CASSVASGYNEQFF.

The J gene is TRBJ1-2, the V gene TRBV18; D call uncertain. Germline loops: CDR1 KGHSH, CDR2 LQKENI. V lost 3 bases to trimming and J lost 1 base, with 6 bases between them. This CDR3 contains 13 residues. The CDR3 sequence: CASSPEVNYGYTF. CDR3 bases: TGTGCCAGCTCACCGGAGGTTAACTATGGCTACACCTTC. The entire variable domain, with the rest obtained from reference TRBV18 and TRBJ1-2, is as follows: NAGVMQNPRHLVRRRGQEARLRCSPMKGHSHVYWYRQLPEEGLKFMVYLQKENIIDESGMPKERFSAEFPKEGPSILRIQQVVRGDSAAYFCASSPEVNYGYTFGSGTRLTVV.

This sequence joins TRBV7-2 and TRBJ2-7; 10 positions match TRBD1. Per the germline V gene, CDR1 is SGHTA and CDR2 is FQGNSA. V shed 4 bases and J 6 bases; nucleotides not matched to a gene: 6. CDR3 size: 14 residues. CDR3 in DNA: TGTGCCAGCAGCTCCAGGGACAGGGGAGCCGAGCAGTACTTC. Translating it yields CASSSRDRGAEQYF.

The chain carries TRBV7-9 and TRBJ1-1; D is unclear. Germline CDR1 reads SEHNR; CDR2 reads FQNEAQ (reference sequence). This CDR3 comprises 15 residues. Trimming left V 5 bases short and J 4 bases short, with 17 bases between. The DNA for the CDR3 is TGTGCCAGCAGCACCCCCCGGGAGTGGGGCACTGAAGCTTTCTTT. It codes for CASSTPREWGTEAFF.

The chain combines TRBV7-8 with TRBJ2-7, with TRBD1 identical over 7 bases. Germline-derived CDR1 and CDR2 are SGHVS and FQNEAQ. The ends lost 1 base at V and 3 bases at J; junction bases unmatched: 0. The CDR3 is 13 residues long. The CDR3 loop is CASSLGDSYEQYF. CDR3 DNA sequence: TGTGCCAGCAGCTTAGGGGACAGCTACGAGCAGTACTTC.

The chain joins TRBV11-2 to TRBJ1-4; 8 bases are shared with TRBD1. Germline values: CDR1 SGHAT, CDR2 FQNNGV. The CDR3 length is 17 residues. The ends lost 2 bases at V and 1 base at J; junction bases unmatched: 6. CDR3 coding DNA: TGTGCCAGCAGCTTAATCCGTGGACAGGGAACTAATGAAAAACTGTTTTTT. Protein product: CASSLIRGQGTNEKLFF.

The V gene is TRBV5-1, the J gene TRBJ1-1; TRBD1 is a possible D gene (6 bases). CDR1 is SGHRS, CDR2 YFSETQ, per germline. The CDR3 covers 15 residues. V was trimmed by 3 bases and J by 1 base, leaving 13 bases between them. Here the CDR3 reads CASSWSDRQNTEAFF. CDR3 coding DNA: TGCGCCAGCAGCTGGAGCGACAGGCAGAACACTGAAGCTTTCTTT.

The rearrangement links TRBV11-2 to TRBJ1-2; 9 positions match TRBD1. V trimming: 5 bases; J trimming: 4 bases; junction bases outside the gene matches: 8. From germline, CDR1 is SGHAT and CDR2 FQNNGV. The CDR3 is 15 amino acids. The CDR3 DNA is TGTGCCAGCAGCCCGGACAGGGGCGAGGGCTATGGCTACACCTTC. Translated, it gives CASSPDRGEGYGYTF.

V and J are TRBV18 and TRBJ1-5; TRBD1 agrees at 7 bases. Germline values: CDR1 KGHSH, CDR2 LQKENI. V was pared by 1 base and J by 4 bases, with 7 bases of the junction left unmatched. The CDR3 covers 16 residues. The CDR3 region has the DNA TGTGCCAGCTCACCACAAGAGGGGGCCGGGAATCAGCCCCAGCATTTT. Translated, it gives CASSPQEGAGNQPQHF. The full variable domain, with the rest looked up from reference TRBV18 and TRBJ1-5, is NAGVMQNPRHLVRRRGQEARLRCSPMKGHSHVYWYRQLPEEGLKFMVYLQKENIIDESGMPKERFSAEFPKEGPSILRIQQVVRGDSAAYFCASSPQEGAGNQPQHFGDGTRLSIL.

The rearrangement uses TRBV11-3 and TRBJ2-7; 7 nucleotides align to TRBD1. Unmatched junction bases numbered 9, after V lost 5 bases and J lost 5 bases. The germline gives CDR1 SGHNT, CDR2 YENEEA. The CDR3 totals 14 residues. The CDR3 nucleotides are TGTGCCAGCAGCCTTCGACAGGGAAGAGACGAGCAGTACTTC. Translation: CASSLRQGRDEQYF.